These T cell receptor beta chains were read from a single sample in a study of blood T cell repertoires in COVID-19. Sequencing used immunoSEQ multiplex PCR; TCRdb keeps in-frame clones, though not all of them. The table lists fewer than 200,000 clones, 65% to 85% of them singletons. The sample consisted of PBMCs or T cells enriched from blood (not recorded which). These receptors originate from a woman younger than 45 who had been exposed to COVID-19. Each CDR3 is given without its conserved first and last residue. Each record gives: V gene, clone size, CDR3 protein. Rows may omit the clone size; those that give it use once, few, many or a size class.

V gene: TRBV18; clone size: .; CDR3 protein: ASSVDRATEAF
V gene: TRBV7-2; clone size: .; CDR3 protein: ASSTALTGAYGYT
V gene: TRBV5-1; clone size: .; CDR3 protein: ASSLALGSGEYNSPLH
V gene: TRBV3-1/TRBV3-2; clone size: .; CDR3 protein: ASSQDPGPRNTIY
V gene: TRBV11-2; clone size: .; CDR3 protein: ASSWDRSPPGYGYT
V gene: TRBV19; clone size: .; CDR3 protein: ASSIQGADSPLH
V gene: TRBV27; clone size: .; CDR3 protein: ASSLSGRGRQPQH
V gene: TRBV7-9; clone size: .; CDR3 protein: ASQRAGGADTQY
V gene: TRBV15; clone size: .; CDR3 protein: ATSTLRANTGELF
V gene: TRBV12-3/TRBV12-4; clone size: .; CDR3 protein: ASSPKQGMQAF
V gene: TRBV11-2; clone size: .; CDR3 protein: ASSLSRAGVNTEAF
V gene: TRBV5-1; clone size: .; CDR3 protein: ASSLEQGLYEQY
V gene: TRBV3-1/TRBV3-2; clone size: .; CDR3 protein: ASSQASRGGTDTQY
V gene: TRBV7-3; clone size: .; CDR3 protein: ASSLTGTGGLDTQY
V gene: TRBV6-5; clone size: .; CDR3 protein: ASTPIGGEAF
V gene: TRBV27; clone size: .; CDR3 protein: ASSSQTGIYGYT
V gene: TRBV5-1; clone size: .; CDR3 protein: ASSSVGAAQY
V gene: TRBV7-2; clone size: .; CDR3 protein: ASSFQTLVSYEQY
V gene: TRBV12-3/TRBV12-4; clone size: .; CDR3 protein: ASSLSINTEAF
V gene: TRBV6-5; clone size: .; CDR3 protein: ASSYSTGTYEQY
V gene: TRBV5-1; clone size: .; CDR3 protein: ASSLSGVTRETQY
V gene: TRBV7-9; clone size: .; CDR3 protein: ASRKRQGPGTIY
V gene: TRBV3-1/TRBV3-2; clone size: .; CDR3 protein: ASSQDPPGLAGGSDTQY
V gene: TRBV5-6; clone size: once; CDR3 protein: ASSGGLAGGQFITDTQY
V gene: TRBV3-1/TRBV3-2; clone size: once; CDR3 protein: ASSPQGGISYEQY
V gene: TRBV4-3; clone size: .; CDR3 protein: ASSQETGLGIQY
V gene: TRBV18; clone size: .; CDR3 protein: ASSPPGGSNTEAF
V gene: TRBV6-5; clone size: .; CDR3 protein: ASSISNPNTEAF
V gene: TRBV7-2; clone size: .; CDR3 protein: ASSLRGQGGDEQY
V gene: TRBV23-1; clone size: .; CDR3 protein: ASSQPPGMDVRYNSPLH
V gene: TRBV5-4; clone size: .; CDR3 protein: ASNVQGGGGYT
V gene: TRBV6-5; clone size: .; CDR3 protein: ASSLGGIGNQPQH
V gene: TRBV6-6; clone size: .; CDR3 protein: ASSYSRQGDETQY
V gene: TRBV19; clone size: .; CDR3 protein: ASSFQGPRSNQPQH